This TCR beta chain originates from a study of radiotherapy plus CTLA-4 blockade in lung cancer. Whole-study findings and limits: Interferon-beta and early blood T cell clone dynamics reportedly predicted response best.

The CDR3 has 12 amino acids. The germline V and J ends were trimmed by 10 bases and 6 bases, with 14 bases remaining between them. CDR1 is LNHDA, CDR2 SQIVND, per germline (reference sequence). Assay: immunoSEQ multiplex PCR; the TCRdb copy retains only in-frame clones and omits some. This sample has around 99,000 clones, with around 88% found just once. With regard to this clone: Its antigen is not known.

This chain uses TRBV19 with TRBJ2-3; D possibly corresponds to TRBD1 (5 bases). The sequencing here drew on peripheral blood, taken from a patient treated with radiotherapy plus ipilimumab. This receptor was identified in a human donor with non-small cell lung cancer that progressed on radiotherapy plus ipilimumab. This CDR3 reads CATRGGGDTQYF. The CDR3 DNA sequence: TGTGCCACTAGGGGTGGTGGGGATACGCAGTATTTT.